Listed below are T cell receptor beta chains from one sample, sequenced in a study of Ad26.COV2.S vaccination and SARS-CoV-2 variants. TCRdb keeps only in-frame clones here, not all; method: immunoSEQ multiplex PCR. The repertoire consists of 350,000 to 450,000 clones, with 92% occurring once and the leading ten covering about 1.7%. Sequenced material: peripheral blood, taken in a trial of Ad26.COV2.S vaccine versus placebo. These receptors all stem from a person aged 18-60 years who received the Ad26.COV2.S COVID-19 vaccine or a placebo. CDR3s include the opening cysteine and the closing phenylalanine or tryptophan. A D gene is named only where the DNA matches it firmly. The size entry is marked missing in some rows and otherwise reads once, few, many or a size class.

v_gene: TRBV2
abundance: -
j_gene: TRBJ2-2
d_gene: -
CDR3nt: TGTGCCAGCAGTGAGGAGGGGGGGAACACCGGGGAGCTGTTTTTT
CDR3aa: CASSEEGGNTGELFF

v_gene: TRBV28
abundance: -
j_gene: TRBJ2-1
d_gene: TRBD2
CDR3nt: TGTGCCAGCAGAGCGGGGGGGCGAGCAAATGAGCAGTTCTTC
CDR3aa: CASRAGGRANEQFF

v_gene: TRBV4-3
abundance: -
j_gene: TRBJ1-1
d_gene: TRBD1
CDR3nt: TGCGCCAGCAGCCCGATCCGCAGGGGGATGGGTGAAGCTTTCTTT
CDR3aa: CASSPIRRGMGEAFF

v_gene: TRBV25-1
abundance: -
j_gene: TRBJ1-2
d_gene: -
CDR3nt: TGTGCCAGCAGTGAATACCCCGATAACTATGGCTACACCTTC
CDR3aa: CASSEYPDNYGYTF

v_gene: TRBV5-5
abundance: -
j_gene: TRBJ2-1
d_gene: TRBD2
CDR3nt: TGTGCCAGCAGGCCCGTAGCGGGGGGATTATACAATGAGCAGTTCTTC
CDR3aa: CASRPVAGGLYNEQFF

v_gene: TRBV19
abundance: -
j_gene: TRBJ1-6
d_gene: TRBD1
CDR3nt: TGTGCCAGTAATAAGCCCGGGACAGAACATGGTGATTCACCCCTCCACTTT
CDR3aa: CASNKPGTEHGDSPLHF

v_gene: TRBV6-4
abundance: few
j_gene: TRBJ1-2
d_gene: -
CDR3nt: TGTGCCAGCAGCCCCGGACAGTTTAACTATGGCTACACCTTC
CDR3aa: CASSPGQFNYGYTF

v_gene: TRBV6-1
abundance: -
j_gene: TRBJ1-2
d_gene: TRBD1
CDR3nt: TGTGCCAGCAGTGAAAGGGGGACAGGGGCTATTCGTGGCTACACCTTC
CDR3aa: CASSERGTGAIRGYTF

v_gene: TRBV6-1
abundance: -
j_gene: TRBJ1-1
d_gene: TRBD1
CDR3nt: TGTGCCAGCAGTGAACAGGGGGCGTGGAATGAAGCTTTCTTT
CDR3aa: CASSEQGAWNEAFF

v_gene: TRBV27
abundance: -
j_gene: TRBJ2-5
d_gene: -
CDR3nt: TGTGCCAGCAGTTTTTACCGAAATAGCGTATCGTACCAAGAGACCCAGTACTTC
CDR3aa: CASSFYRNSVSYQETQYF

v_gene: TRBV3-1/TRBV3-2
abundance: once
j_gene: TRBJ2-7
d_gene: TRBD2
CDR3nt: TGTGCCAGCAGCCCAGGAGCGGGGGGCTCCTACGAGCAGTACTTC
CDR3aa: CASSPGAGGSYEQYF

v_gene: TRBV20-1
abundance: -
j_gene: TRBJ2-5
d_gene: -
CDR3nt: TGCAGTGCTAGAGATTCAGAGACCCAGTACTTC
CDR3aa: CSARDSETQYF

v_gene: TRBV18
abundance: -
j_gene: TRBJ2-7
d_gene: -
CDR3nt: TGTGCCAGCTCACCTAGCGGTTCCTCCTACGAGCAGTACTTC
CDR3aa: CASSPSGSSYEQYF

v_gene: TRBV5-1
abundance: -
j_gene: TRBJ1-5
d_gene: -
CDR3nt: TGCGCCAGCAGCCCCACGGGTGAAAATCAGCCCCAGCATTTT
CDR3aa: CASSPTGENQPQHF

v_gene: TRBV29-1
abundance: -
j_gene: TRBJ2-7
d_gene: TRBD1
CDR3nt: TGCAGCGTTGAACTCGGACAGGGGCAATACGAGCAGTACTTC
CDR3aa: CSVELGQGQYEQYF

v_gene: TRBV7-2
abundance: once
j_gene: TRBJ1-5
d_gene: TRBD1
CDR3nt: TGTGCCAGCAGCCCTGCCCAGGGGGCTGGTCAGCCCCAGCATTTT
CDR3aa: CASSPAQGAGQPQHF

v_gene: TRBV7-2
abundance: -
j_gene: TRBJ2-4
d_gene: -
CDR3nt: TGTGCCAGCAGCTTAGCGCCGGGTCAGGCCAAAAACATTCAGTACTTC
CDR3aa: CASSLAPGQAKNIQYF

v_gene: TRBV4-3
abundance: -
j_gene: TRBJ1-1
d_gene: -
CDR3nt: TGCGCCAGCAGCCAAGTATTGTATCGGGGGTTGAACACTGAAGCTTTCTTT
CDR3aa: CASSQVLYRGLNTEAFF

v_gene: TRBV7-9
abundance: -
j_gene: TRBJ2-3
d_gene: -
CDR3nt: TGTGCCAGCAGCCAGCCTAGTCACTTT
CDR3aa: CASSQPSHF

v_gene: TRBV11-2
abundance: -
j_gene: TRBJ2-5
d_gene: TRBD2
CDR3nt: TGTGCCAGCAGCTCCCCGGCCCTCGGGGGGAAGTACCAAGAGACCCAGTACTTC
CDR3aa: CASSSPALGGKYQETQYF

v_gene: TRBV5-1
abundance: once
j_gene: TRBJ2-1
d_gene: -
CDR3nt: TGCGCCAGCAGTTCGACTGGACAGTCCTACAATGAGCAGTTCTTC
CDR3aa: CASSSTGQSYNEQFF

v_gene: TRBV5-5
abundance: -
j_gene: TRBJ1-3
d_gene: TRBD1
CDR3nt: TGTGCCAGCAGCTGGACAGGGGCATTCTCTGGAAACACCATATATTTT
CDR3aa: CASSWTGAFSGNTIYF

v_gene: TRBV5-1
abundance: -
j_gene: TRBJ2-7
d_gene: TRBD1
CDR3nt: TGCGCCAGCAGCGTAGACAGGGGGCTCGGGTACTACGAGCAGTACTTC
CDR3aa: CASSVDRGLGYYEQYF

v_gene: TRBV19
abundance: -
j_gene: TRBJ2-7
d_gene: -
CDR3nt: TGTGCCAGTAGTATATCTGGGACGGACTCCTACGAGCAGTACTTC
CDR3aa: CASSISGTDSYEQYF

v_gene: TRBV2
abundance: once
j_gene: TRBJ2-5
d_gene: TRBD1
CDR3nt: TGTGCCAGCAGTGAAGGGACAGGGAAACAAGAGACCCAGTACTTC
CDR3aa: CASSEGTGKQETQYF

v_gene: TRBV4-1
abundance: few
j_gene: TRBJ2-6
d_gene: -
CDR3nt: TGCGCCAGCAGCCAACTTCAAGTCCGGACGGACTCTGGGGCCAACGTCCTGACTTTC
CDR3aa: CASSQLQVRTDSGANVLTF

v_gene: TRBV10-1
abundance: once
j_gene: TRBJ2-3
d_gene: TRBD2
CDR3nt: TGCGCCAGCAGAGTGAGTGGGGAGGGCCGCACAGATACGCAGTATTTT
CDR3aa: CASRVSGEGRTDTQYF

v_gene: TRBV6-5
abundance: -
j_gene: TRBJ2-5
d_gene: TRBD1
CDR3nt: TGTGCCAGCAGAGCCGGGACAGTATGGGGGACCCAGTACTTC
CDR3aa: CASRAGTVWGTQYF

v_gene: TRBV5-1
abundance: -
j_gene: TRBJ2-2
d_gene: -
CDR3nt: TGCGCCAGCAGCTTGGGGCAAACCAACACCGGGGAGCTGTTTTTT
CDR3aa: CASSLGQTNTGELFF

v_gene: TRBV11-2
abundance: -
j_gene: TRBJ1-6
d_gene: -
CDR3nt: TGTGCCAGCAGCACAGGGTTTAATTCACCCCTCCACTTT
CDR3aa: CASSTGFNSPLHF

v_gene: TRBV10-1
abundance: -
j_gene: TRBJ2-3
d_gene: -
CDR3nt: TGCGCCAGCAGTGCGTGGGGGTCCACAGATACGCAGTATTTT
CDR3aa: CASSAWGSTDTQYF

v_gene: TRBV10-1
abundance: once
j_gene: TRBJ2-3
d_gene: -
CDR3nt: TGCGCCAGCAGTGACCAGGGGTCGGTAACAGATACGCAGTATTTT
CDR3aa: CASSDQGSVTDTQYF